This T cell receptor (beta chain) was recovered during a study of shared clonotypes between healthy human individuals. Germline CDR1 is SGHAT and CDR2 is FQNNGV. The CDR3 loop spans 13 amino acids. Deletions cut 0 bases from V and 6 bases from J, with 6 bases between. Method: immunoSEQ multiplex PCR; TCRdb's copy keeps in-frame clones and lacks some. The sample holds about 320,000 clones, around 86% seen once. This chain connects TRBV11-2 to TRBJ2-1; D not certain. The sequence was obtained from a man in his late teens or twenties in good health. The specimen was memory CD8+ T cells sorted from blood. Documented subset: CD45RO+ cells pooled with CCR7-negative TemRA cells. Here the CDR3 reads CASSLDSSNEQFF. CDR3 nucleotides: TGTGCCAGCAGCTTAGATAGTAGCAATGAGCAGTTCTTC.